The 8 T cell receptor beta chains reported below all come from one sample, sequenced in a study of graft-versus-host responses after intestinal transplantation. No antigen has been assigned to these receptors. Sequenced by immunoSEQ multiplex PCR; TCRdb stores in-frame clones only, minus some. This table has around 90,000 clones, over 80% appearing once. This material consisted of unstimulated CD8+ T cells sorted from spleen or lymph node cells, taken before intestinal transplant. The receptors here all came from a human donor who received an intestinal transplant.

The chain couples TRBV18 to TRBJ2-3; perhaps TRBD1 as D (5 bases). Per the germline V gene, CDR1 is KGHSH and CDR2 is LQKENI. Trimming took 6 bases from V and 4 from J, leaving 11 bases between them. The CDR3 runs to 13 residues. The DNA for the CDR3 is TGTGCCAGCTCCCCGGTAGGGGCAGATACGCAGTATTTT. Residues: CASSPVGADTQYF.

The rearrangement links TRBV7-3 to TRBJ2-1; D is unclear. Germline loops: CDR1 SGHTA, CDR2 FQGTGA. V was clipped by 2 bases and J by 2 bases, with 10 bases between them. This CDR3 comprises 15 residues. The CDR3 spells CASSLGPGTYNEQFF. CDR3 nucleotides: TGTGCCAGCAGCTTAGGTCCAGGTACCTACAATGAGCAGTTCTTC.

The chain couples TRBV19 to TRBJ1-2, with D possibly matching TRBD1 (5 bases). V shed 8 bases and J shed 3 bases, with 16 bases lying between them. The CDR3 spans 14 residues. Germline loops: CDR1 LNHDA, CDR2 SQIVND (reference sequence). As DNA, the CDR3 is TGTGCCAGTGGGGCAGCTCTTGGGGACTATGGCTACACCTTC. Residues: CASGAALGDYGYTF.

The CDR3 region is CASSNWGYLSGNTIYF. In DNA form, the CDR3 reads TGTGCCAGTAGTAACTGGGGCTACCTCTCTGGAAACACCATATATTTT. The rearrangement links TRBV19 to TRBJ1-3, with a weak D call TRBD1 (5 bases). Trimming pared 4 bases from V and 0 bases from J, leaving 13 bases between. This CDR3 contains 16 residues. In germline, CDR1 is LNHDA, CDR2 SQIVND (reference sequence).

The V and J genes are TRBV10-3 and TRBJ2-2, with 14 bases lining up with TRBD2. The germline V gene encodes CDR1 ENHRY and CDR2 SYGVKD. This CDR3 region has 20 residues. V shed 3 bases, J shed 2 bases, and the junction held 11 bases outside the gene matches. CDR3 residues: CAISETGTSGRTINTGELFF. CDR3 DNA: TGTGCCATCAGTGAAACCGGGACTAGCGGGAGAACTATTAACACCGGGGAGCTGTTTTTT.

The chain employs TRBV19 and TRBJ1-2; 7 bases are a match to TRBD1. Trimming at V came to 5 bases and at J to 5 bases, leaving 8 bases not matched to a gene. Germline V CDR1 and CDR2: LNHDA, SQIVND (reference sequence). The CDR3 contains 14 residues. The CDR3 DNA follows: TGTGCCAGTAGTGTTACAGGGGCTGTATATGGCTACACCTTC. Protein sequence: CASSVTGAVYGYTF.

The V and J genes are TRBV15 and TRBJ2-1, with TRBD2 matching over 8 bases. This CDR3 has 14 residues. CDR1 and CDR2 from the germline V gene are LNHNV and YYDKDF (reference sequence). V lost 7 bases, J lost 4 bases, and 6 bases stayed unmatched. The CDR3 here is CATTSGRSYNEQFF. For the CDR3, the DNA is TGTGCCACCACTAGCGGGCGATCATACAATGAGCAGTTCTTC.

The rearrangement joins TRBV6-1 to TRBJ2-1, with a weak D call TRBD2 (5 bases). Germline V lookup: CDR1 MNHNS, CDR2 SASEGT. With 6 bases removed from V and 5 bases from J, the gap between germline ends came to 14 bases. This CDR3 spans 14 amino acids. The CDR3 nucleotides are TGTGCCAGCAGGTCGGAAAGACTAAACAATGAGCAGTTCTTC. Amino acid sequence: CASRSERLNNEQFF.